Here is one T cell receptor (beta chain) with its context. This entry is derived from a study of T cells expressing NK-cell markers. Across the study: From sorted CD3+CD56+NKG2C+, CD3+CD56+NKG2C- and CD3+CD56-NKG2C+ T cells came the TCR beta repertoires. HCMV seropositivity marked most of the eight sequenced donors; one was seronegative.

Using the 5' RACE reads, TCRdb records one entry per CDR3 protein without DNA. The sample totals about 32,000 distinct CDR3 sequences. The germline gives CDR1 SGDLS, CDR2 YYNGEE. This CDR3 region has 17 residues. The sequence came from a woman between 18 and 70 years old in good health. This sequence joins TRBV9 and TRBJ2-1; the TRBD1 assignment by TCRdb is unverifiable without DNA. Source material: blood T cells: a sorted CD56 or NKG2C T cell subset, CD4+ or CD8+ T cells, or bulk PBMC T cells (not recorded which). The CDR3: CASSASPGQGLRNEQFF.